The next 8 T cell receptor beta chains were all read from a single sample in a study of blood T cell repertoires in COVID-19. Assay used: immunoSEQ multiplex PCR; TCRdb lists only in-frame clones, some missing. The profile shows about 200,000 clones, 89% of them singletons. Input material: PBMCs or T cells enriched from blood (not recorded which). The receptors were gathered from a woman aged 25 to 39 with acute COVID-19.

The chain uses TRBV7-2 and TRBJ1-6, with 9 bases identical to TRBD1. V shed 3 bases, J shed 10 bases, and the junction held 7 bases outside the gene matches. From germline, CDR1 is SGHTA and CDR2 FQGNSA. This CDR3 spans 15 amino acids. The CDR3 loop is CASSFLDRGRSPLHF. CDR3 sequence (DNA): TGTGCCAGCAGCTTCCTGGACAGGGGACGATCACCCCTCCACTTT.

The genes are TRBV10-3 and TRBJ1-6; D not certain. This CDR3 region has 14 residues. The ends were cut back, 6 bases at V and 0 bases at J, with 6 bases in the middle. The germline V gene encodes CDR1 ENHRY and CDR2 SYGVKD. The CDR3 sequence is CAIRSSSYNSPLHF. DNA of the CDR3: TGTGCCATCAGGTCGAGCTCCTATAATTCACCCCTCCACTTT.

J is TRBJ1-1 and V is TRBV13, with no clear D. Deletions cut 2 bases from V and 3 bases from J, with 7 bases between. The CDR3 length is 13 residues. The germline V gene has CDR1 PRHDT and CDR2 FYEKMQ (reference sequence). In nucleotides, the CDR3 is TGTGCCAGCAGCTTACAGGTATACACTGAAGCTTTCTTT. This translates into CASSLQVYTEAFF.

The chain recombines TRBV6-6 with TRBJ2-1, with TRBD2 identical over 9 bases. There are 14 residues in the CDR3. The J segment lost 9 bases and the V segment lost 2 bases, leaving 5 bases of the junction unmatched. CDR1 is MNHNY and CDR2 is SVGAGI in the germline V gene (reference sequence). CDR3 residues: CASSYASGVVEQFF. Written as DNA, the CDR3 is TGTGCCAGCAGTTACGCTAGCGGGGTCGTTGAGCAGTTCTTC.

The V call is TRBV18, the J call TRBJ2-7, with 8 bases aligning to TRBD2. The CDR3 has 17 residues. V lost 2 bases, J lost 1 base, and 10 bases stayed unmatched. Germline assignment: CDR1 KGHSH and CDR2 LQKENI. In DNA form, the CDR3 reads TGTGCCAGCTCACCAGCTACTGGGCGGGGGGTTTCCTACGAGCAGTACTTC. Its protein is CASSPATGRGVSYEQYF.

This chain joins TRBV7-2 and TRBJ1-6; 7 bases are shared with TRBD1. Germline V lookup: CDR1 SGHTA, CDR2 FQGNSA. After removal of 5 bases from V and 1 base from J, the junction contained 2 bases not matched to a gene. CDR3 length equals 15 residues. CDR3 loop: CASSPGGSYNSPLHF. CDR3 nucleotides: TGTGCCAGCAGCCCAGGGGGATCCTATAATTCACCCCTCCACTTT.

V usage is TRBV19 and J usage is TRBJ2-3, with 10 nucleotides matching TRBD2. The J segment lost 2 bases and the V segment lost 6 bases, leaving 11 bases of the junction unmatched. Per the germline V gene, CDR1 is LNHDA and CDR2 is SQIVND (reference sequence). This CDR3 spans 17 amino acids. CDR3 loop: CASSPYGLADNTDTQYF. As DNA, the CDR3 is TGTGCCAGTAGCCCCTACGGACTAGCGGATAACACAGATACGCAGTATTTT.

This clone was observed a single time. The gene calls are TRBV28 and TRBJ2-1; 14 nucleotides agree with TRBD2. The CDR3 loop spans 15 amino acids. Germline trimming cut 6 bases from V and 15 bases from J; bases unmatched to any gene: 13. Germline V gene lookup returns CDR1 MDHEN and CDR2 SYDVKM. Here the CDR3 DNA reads TGTGCCAGCAGGGGTCCGGGACTAGCGGGGGTAACCGGGTTCTTC. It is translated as CASRGPGLAGVTGFF.